This TCR beta chain was recorded in a study of cytomegalovirus exposure and HLA in healthy donors. CDR1 is SGHRS and CDR2 is YFSETQ in the germline V gene. Trimming shortened V by 1 base and J by 0 bases, and 11 bases separated the two germline ends. The CDR3 loop spans 15 amino acids. Findings of the study overall: The sole available immune exposure information was CMV serostatus. Most CMV-associated TCR beta chains appeared HLA-restricted in a later analysis.

Points on this clone: What it binds is not known.

The PCR employed 60 Vbeta primers together with 13 Jbeta primers. Original data processing: It was a later analysis that counted tens of millions of unique TCR beta chains, of which roughly 11 million were shared. Clones were read by immunoSEQ multiplex PCR, and TCRdb kept only the in-frame ones, dropping some. The V and J calls and the clone size are those of that table, but D and trimming were determined from the DNA. In the table there are 90,000 to 120,000 clones, around three quarters of which are singletons. The V call is TRBV5-1, the J call TRBJ2-7, with D possibly matching TRBD1 (5 bases). Sequencing was performed on PBMCs. The receptor's source is a woman under 30 in good health and CMV-seropositive. The CDR3 loop reads CASSLPQGSSYEQYF. The CDR3 DNA reads as TGCGCCAGCAGCTTGCCCCAGGGCAGCTCCTACGAGCAGTACTTC.